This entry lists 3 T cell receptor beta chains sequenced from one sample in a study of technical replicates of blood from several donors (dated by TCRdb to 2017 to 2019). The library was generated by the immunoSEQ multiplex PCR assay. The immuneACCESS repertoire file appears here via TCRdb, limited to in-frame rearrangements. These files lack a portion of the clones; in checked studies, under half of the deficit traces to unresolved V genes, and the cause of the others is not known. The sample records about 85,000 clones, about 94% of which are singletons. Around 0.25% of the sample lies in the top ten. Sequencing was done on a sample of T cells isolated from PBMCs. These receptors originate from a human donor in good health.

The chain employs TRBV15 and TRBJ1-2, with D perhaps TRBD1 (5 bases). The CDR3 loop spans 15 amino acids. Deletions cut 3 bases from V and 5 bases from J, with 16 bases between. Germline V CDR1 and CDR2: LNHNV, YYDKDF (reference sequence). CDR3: CATSSPGRVGYGYTF. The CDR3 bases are TGTGCCACCAGCAGTCCCGGCAGGGTCGGATATGGCTACACCTTC.

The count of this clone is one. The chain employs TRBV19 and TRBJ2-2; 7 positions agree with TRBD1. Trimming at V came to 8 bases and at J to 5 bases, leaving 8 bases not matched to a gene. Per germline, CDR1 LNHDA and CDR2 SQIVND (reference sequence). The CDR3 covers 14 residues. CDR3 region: CASDVGGNTGELFF. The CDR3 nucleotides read TGTGCCAGTGATGTAGGGGGCAATACCGGGGAGCTGTTTTTT.

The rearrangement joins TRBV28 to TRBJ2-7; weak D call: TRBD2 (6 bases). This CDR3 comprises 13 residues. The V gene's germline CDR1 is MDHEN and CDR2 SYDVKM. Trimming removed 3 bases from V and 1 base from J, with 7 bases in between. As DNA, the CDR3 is TGTGCCAGCAGTTTGACTAGGTCCTACGAGCAGTACTTC. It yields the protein CASSLTRSYEQYF.